Sequencing of this TCR beta chain was carried out in a study of patients and donors after allogeneic stem cell transplantation. With 0 bases removed from V and 6 bases from J, the gap between germline ends came to 15 bases. The CDR3 totals 16 residues. Germline V gene sequence: CDR1 LNHNV, CDR2 YYDKDF (reference sequence). TCRdb redid the calling of the RT-PCR reads with MiXCR, one entry per CDR3 protein. Counted here are around 82,000 distinct CDR3 sequences, around 5% occurring once; the ten biggest clones make up 2.6%. This clonotype appeared many times. Source material: blood, either unsorted or a sorted T cell fraction (not recorded which). V and J are TRBV15 and TRBJ1-5, with D perhaps TRBD1 (5 bases). The receptor's source is a human donor who was either an allogeneic HSCT recipient or a stem cell or donor lymphocyte infusion donor (not recorded which). It is not recorded whose cells these are; they may come from a transplant donor. CDR3 coding DNA: TGTGCCACCAGCAGAGAAGCAGGGAATTTCGGTCAGCCCCAGCATTTT. Translating it yields CATSREAGNFGQPQHF.